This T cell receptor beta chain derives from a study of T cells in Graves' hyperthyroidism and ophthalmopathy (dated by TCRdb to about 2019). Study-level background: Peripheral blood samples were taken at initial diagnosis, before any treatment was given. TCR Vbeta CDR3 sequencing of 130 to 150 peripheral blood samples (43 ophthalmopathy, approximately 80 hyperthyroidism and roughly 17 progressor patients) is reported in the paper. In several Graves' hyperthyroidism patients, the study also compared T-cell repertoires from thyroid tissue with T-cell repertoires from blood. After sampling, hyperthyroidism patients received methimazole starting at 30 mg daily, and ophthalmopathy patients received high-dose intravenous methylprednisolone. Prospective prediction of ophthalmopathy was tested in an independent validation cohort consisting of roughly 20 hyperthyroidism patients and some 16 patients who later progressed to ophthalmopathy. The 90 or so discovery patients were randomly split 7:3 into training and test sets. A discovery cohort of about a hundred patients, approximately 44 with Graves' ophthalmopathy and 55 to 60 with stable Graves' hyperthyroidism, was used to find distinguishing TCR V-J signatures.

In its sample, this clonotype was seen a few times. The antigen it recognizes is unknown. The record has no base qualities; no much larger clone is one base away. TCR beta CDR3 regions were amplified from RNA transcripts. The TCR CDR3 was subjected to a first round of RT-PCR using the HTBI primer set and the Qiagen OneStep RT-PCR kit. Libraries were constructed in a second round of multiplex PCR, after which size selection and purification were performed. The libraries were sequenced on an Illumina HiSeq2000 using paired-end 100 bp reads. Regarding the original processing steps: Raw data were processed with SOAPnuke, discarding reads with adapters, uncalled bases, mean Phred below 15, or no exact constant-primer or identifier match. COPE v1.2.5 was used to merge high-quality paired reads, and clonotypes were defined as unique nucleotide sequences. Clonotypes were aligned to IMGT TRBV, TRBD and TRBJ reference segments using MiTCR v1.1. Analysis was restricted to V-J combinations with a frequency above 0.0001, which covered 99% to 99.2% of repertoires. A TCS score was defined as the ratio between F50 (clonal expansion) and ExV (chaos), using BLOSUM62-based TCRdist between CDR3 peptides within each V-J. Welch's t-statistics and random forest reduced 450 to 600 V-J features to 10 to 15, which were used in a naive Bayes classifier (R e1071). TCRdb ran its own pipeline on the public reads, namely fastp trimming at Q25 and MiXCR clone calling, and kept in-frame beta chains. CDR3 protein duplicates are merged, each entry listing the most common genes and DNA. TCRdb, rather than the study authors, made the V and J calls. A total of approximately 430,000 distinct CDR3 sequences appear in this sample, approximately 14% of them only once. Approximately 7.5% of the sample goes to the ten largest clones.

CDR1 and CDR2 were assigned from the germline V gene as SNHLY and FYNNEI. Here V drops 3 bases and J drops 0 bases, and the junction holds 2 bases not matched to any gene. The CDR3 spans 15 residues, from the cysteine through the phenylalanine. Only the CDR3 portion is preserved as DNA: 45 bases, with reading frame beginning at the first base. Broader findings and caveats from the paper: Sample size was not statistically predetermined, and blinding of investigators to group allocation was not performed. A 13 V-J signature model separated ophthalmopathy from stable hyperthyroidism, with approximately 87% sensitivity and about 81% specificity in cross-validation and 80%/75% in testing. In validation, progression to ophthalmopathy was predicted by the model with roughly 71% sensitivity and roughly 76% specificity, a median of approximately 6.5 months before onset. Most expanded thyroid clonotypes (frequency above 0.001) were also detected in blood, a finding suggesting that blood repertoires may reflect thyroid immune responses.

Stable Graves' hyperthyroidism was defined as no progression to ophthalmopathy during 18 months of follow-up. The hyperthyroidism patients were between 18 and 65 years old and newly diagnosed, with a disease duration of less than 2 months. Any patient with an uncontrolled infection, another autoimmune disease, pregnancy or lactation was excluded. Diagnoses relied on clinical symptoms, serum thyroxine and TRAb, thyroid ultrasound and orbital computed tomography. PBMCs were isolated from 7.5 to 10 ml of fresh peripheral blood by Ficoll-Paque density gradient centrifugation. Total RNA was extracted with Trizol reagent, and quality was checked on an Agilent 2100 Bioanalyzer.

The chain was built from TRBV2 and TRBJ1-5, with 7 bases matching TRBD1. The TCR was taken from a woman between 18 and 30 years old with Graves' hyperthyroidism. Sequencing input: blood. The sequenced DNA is TGTGCCAGCAGTGAGGGACAGAATAGCAATCAGCCCCAGCATTTT. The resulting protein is CASSEGQNSNQPQHF. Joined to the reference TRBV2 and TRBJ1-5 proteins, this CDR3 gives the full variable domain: EPEVTQTPSHQVTQMGQEVILRCVPISNHLYFYWYRQILGQKVEFLVSFYNNEISEKSEIFDDQFSVERPDGSNFTLKIRSTKLEDSAMYFCASSEGQNSNQPQHFGDGTRLSIL.